This TCR beta chain was observed in a study of cytomegalovirus exposure and HLA in healthy donors listed by TCRdb under 2017. The study in broad terms: An earlier analysis of approximately 590 of the donors reported approximately 290 Gb of sequence data and some 100 million unique TCR beta sequences from roughly 200 million T cells. Of the approximately 400 genotyped donors, roughly 85% fell in the genetic ancestry cluster associated with self-reported Caucasian donors. Four to six DR-DQ haplotypes were handled as single units for association and clustering, since linkage in the cohort was strong. To study patterns of TCR occurrence, a later analysis re-analyzed previously published TCR beta repertoires from 500 to 850 donors and added high-resolution HLA genotyping. The T cell repertoires of 666 subjects were profiled by immunosequencing and related to cytomegalovirus serostatus. Rather than using new phenotypic data, the later analysis identified candidate immune exposures from TCR beta sequences and from how often those sequences occurred across donors. Among about 410 genotyped donors of the cohort, an average of around 220,000 unique TCR beta nucleotide sequences was sequenced per donor, of which about 18% were non-productive. In a later genetic analysis, genome-wide SNP genotypes for about 65% of the 666 donors were used, and that subset was treated as a discovery cohort. In an earlier analysis of roughly 580 of the donors, high-throughput TCR beta sequencing was used to judge whether each TCR beta V gene segment behaved as functional or pseudogenic. Both class I and class II loci were covered by HLA typing, at four-digit resolution. The number of donors typed differed by locus, with roughly 629-640 for A, B, C, DRB1 and DQB1, roughly 520 for DQA1, 600 to 610 for DPA1, and around 450 for DPB1. To predict cytomegalovirus infection status, the study brought together high-throughput TCR immunosequencing, statistical association of individual TCRs with disease status, and machine learning. The study aimed to test whether signatures of past pathogen exposure could be identified by cataloging public T cell receptors. All discovery cohort repertoires had been generated using a single sequencing platform. About 300 gigabases of sequencing data and 70 million to 100 million unique TCR sequences were included in an early release covering 550 to 800 HLA-typed donors. Besides the first cohort of roughly 700 subjects, a separate validation cohort made up of 120 different subjects was used. Donor age, sex, ethnicity and CMV serostatus were compiled alongside the repertoire data.

Library method: the immunoSEQ multiplex PCR assay. For the multiplex PCR, a mixture combining 60 forward primers for TCR Vbeta segments and 13 reverse primers for TCR Jbeta segments was used. The CDR3 region of rearranged TCR beta genes was amplified from genomic DNA with a multiplex PCR assay. Amplified TCR beta libraries were sequenced as 87-base-pair reads on the Illumina HiSeq System. From the authors' description of their analysis: A later analysis tallied 75 million to 85 million unique TCR beta chains across the 666 repertoires, and approximately 11 million of those chains were shared by two or more donors. Raw reads were error-corrected and collapsed into unique sequences by a nearest-neighbor algorithm in which closely related sequences were merged to remove PCR and sequencing errors. Alignment of CDR3 sequences to IMGT reference sequences was used to assign V, D and J gene segments. Each retained sequence needed at least a six-nucleotide match to both a V gene segment and a J gene segment. Rearrangements were classified as productive when the CDR3 lacked stop codons and remained in frame with V and J, and all other rearrangements were classified as non-productive. CDR3 was defined according to IMGT convention as the region running from the second conserved V-encoded cysteine to the conserved J-encoded phenylalanine. The earlier analysis of about 570 of the donors excluded any sequence lacking an unambiguous match to a single V gene segment. An earlier analysis of a few hundred of the donors called V segments functional above 56.7% productive rearrangements and segregating when the between-donor standard deviation exceeded 5%. A statistical classification framework was developed to diagnose cytomegalovirus status using the catalog of TCR beta chain sequences. V and J gene assignment, in a later analysis, came from comparing TCR nucleotide sequences with IMGT/GENE-DB human TR gene sequences. The TCRdist pipeline was used in a later analysis to assign CDR3 sequences and most-parsimonious VDJ recombination scenarios. In a later analysis, every TCR beta chain was defined by the combination of its CDR3 amino acid sequence and its V-gene family, and reads without a unique V-gene family were dropped. In a later analysis, around 650 highly shared, low-generation-probability nucleotide sequences were removed to address suspected cross-contamination and a sequencing artifact. In a later analysis, a clonal expansion index was calculated for each public chain from normalized within-repertoire ranks of inferred template counts. A later analysis computed generation probabilities with a VDJ recombination model fitted to out-of-frame rearrangements, and checked the results against IGoR. In a later analysis, hypergeometric tests were used to score TCR-TCR, TCR-HLA and TCR-CMV co-occurrence, with a repertoire-size bias correction applied to TCR pairs. In a later analysis, false discovery rates were estimated by permuting HLA or CMV assignments 20 times. In a later analysis, co-occurring TCRs were grouped using DBSCAN, and TCRdist sequence similarity was added for clustering within HLA-allele-positive subsets. Co-occurrence clustering excluded repertoires with fewer than 30,000 or more than 120,000 public chains, plus five with anomalous nucleotide sharing. The source is immuneACCESS, and TCRdb retained only in-frame sequences with V and J called. Part of the clones is not carried over; for the studies checked, unresolved V genes explain less than half of this, and the remainder is unexplained. V, J and clone size were drawn from that table, and D and trimming were deduced from the DNA. For this sample there are approximately 100,000 clones; approximately 80% appear just once. The ten most abundant clones make up approximately 5% of the sample.

Trimming removed 1 base from V and 8 bases from J; the gene matches leave 5 bases unexplained. The CDR3 runs 14 residues from the cysteine to the phenylalanine. The kept DNA is CDR3 alone, 42 bases in frame from the first base. The germline V gene provides CDR1 SGHNT and CDR2 YENEEA. Points the paper makes about the study in general: In a later analysis, TCR association rates were found to vary across HLA loci, with the most associated TCRs seen for DRB1 alleles and the fewest for HLA-C alleles. A later genetic analysis associated a missense DCLRE1C variant with V-gene and J-gene trimming of TCR beta chains, and an independent cohort replicated the association. Seventeen rarely observed V segments, including chromosome 9 orphons, were excluded from the earlier analysis of almost 600 of the donors because counts were too low. In vitro tests confirmed that three of the cytomegalovirus-associated TCR beta chains recognize cytomegalovirus antigens. It was suggested by the authors that the approach could potentially be generalized to other disease states and immunological phenotypes. Because HLA typing was unavailable for some donors at each locus, only the typed subset was used in association tests. A later genetic analysis reported fewer N-insertions in productive TCRs among donors in an Asian-associated ancestry cluster than the roughly 720-donor mean. A cluster of highly shared sequence variants was judged likely to be a technical artifact of the sequencing pipeline. For the cohort, immune exposure information was limited to CMV serostatus. Across donors, most TCR sequences were observed very rarely, whereas some public TCRs were present in many individuals. Assigning TCR associations to individual alleles was difficult when HLA alleles, especially DR and DQ, strongly co-occurred. In a later analysis, most CMV-associated TCR beta chains were found to appear HLA-restricted, with HLA associations seemingly driven largely by CMV exposure. In a later analysis, HLA-associated TCR beta chains showed more clonal expansion and lower generation probabilities than non-associated chains that were equally common. The study listed over 150 TCR beta chains as associated with cytomegalovirus. In an earlier analysis of approximately 590 of the donors, most TCR beta V segments appeared in productive rearrangements about 90% or about 30% of the time, broadly matching IMGT annotations. Several of the top co-occurrence clusters appeared to be linked to parvovirus B19, influenza, CMV and Epstein-Barr virus, according to a later analysis. Linkage disequilibrium might explain the correlated functional status among segregating V segments, but an unknown experimental factor could not be excluded. In this cohort, only TCR beta chains were sequenced, and detectable features were limited by the absence of alpha or paired-chain data. In a later analysis, 15,000 to 20,000 TCR beta sequences were associated with specific HLA alleles at a false discovery rate of 0.05. A further reported finding was that TCR beta sequences accurately predicted the HLA-A and HLA-B alleles for most subjects in the first cohort. Sequencing depth was assumed to be roughly uniform across donors in the presence/absence analyses, though that assumption may not hold. In both the original and validation cohorts, the classifier was reported to diagnose cytomegalovirus status with high specificity and sensitivity. Some IMGT-functional V segments, including TRBV6-2 and TRBV6-3, could not be distinguished by the 87-base-pair reads and were therefore excluded.

In total, 630 or so healthy bone marrow donors made up the cohort. At the time of sampling, all cohort members were nominally healthy, though unrecorded immune exposures were likely present. The donor was CMV seropositive and was included in the group of 300 or so seropositive cohort members. Every donor gave a peripheral blood sample, and the peripheral blood mononuclear cells from that sample were used for TCR beta sequencing. Genomic DNA extraction from the blood cell samples was performed with the Qiagen DNeasy Blood Extraction Kit. With regard to this clone: Its antigen is unknown. No base quality information exists; no much larger clone differs at one position.

The material sequenced was PBMCs. The TCR sequence derives from a woman aged 18-30 years in good health and CMV-seropositive. In this chain, TRBV11-3 is recombined with TRBJ2-4, with 7 bases aligning to TRBD2. The base sequence is TGTGCCAGCAGCTTAGGCGGGAGTGGTGACATTCAGTACTTC. Translated, it reads CASSLGGSGDIQYF.